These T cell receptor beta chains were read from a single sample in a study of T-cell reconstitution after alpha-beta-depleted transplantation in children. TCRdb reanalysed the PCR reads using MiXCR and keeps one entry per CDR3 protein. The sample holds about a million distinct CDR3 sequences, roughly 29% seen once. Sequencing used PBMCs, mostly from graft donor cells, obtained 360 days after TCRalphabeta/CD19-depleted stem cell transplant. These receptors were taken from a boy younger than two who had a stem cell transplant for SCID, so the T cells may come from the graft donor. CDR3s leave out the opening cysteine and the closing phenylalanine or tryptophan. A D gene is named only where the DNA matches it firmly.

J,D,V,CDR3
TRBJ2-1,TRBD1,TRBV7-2,ASSPRRLRDRFNEQF
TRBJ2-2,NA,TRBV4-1,ASSQVGVGELF
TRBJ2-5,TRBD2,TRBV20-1,SAGRTSGGLLQETQY
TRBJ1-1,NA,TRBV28,ASTPIRGWAGNTEAF
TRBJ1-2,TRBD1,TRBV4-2,ARSTGGYGYT
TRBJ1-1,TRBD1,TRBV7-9,ASSSGQGANTEAF
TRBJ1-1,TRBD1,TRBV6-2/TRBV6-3,ASSLGPSSGQVEAF
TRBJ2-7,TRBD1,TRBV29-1,SVAWDRGAYEQY
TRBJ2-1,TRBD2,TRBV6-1,ASSLSPGLAGEQF
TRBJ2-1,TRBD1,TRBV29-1,SAGRRDRGGANEQF
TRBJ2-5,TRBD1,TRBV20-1,SARGQGEGTQY
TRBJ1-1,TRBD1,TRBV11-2,ASSSEANRGAGTEAF
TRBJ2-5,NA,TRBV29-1,SVISDQETQY
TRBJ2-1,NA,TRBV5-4,ASSRERPYNEQF
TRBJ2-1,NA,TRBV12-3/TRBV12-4,ASSFPRTPRF
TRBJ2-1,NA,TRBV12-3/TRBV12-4,ASSSSGRILYNEQF
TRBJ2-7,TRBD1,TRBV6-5,ASSYSIRGPYEQY
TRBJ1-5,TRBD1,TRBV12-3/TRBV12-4,ASSTGTGVYQPQH
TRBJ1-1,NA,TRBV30,AWSVYTEAF
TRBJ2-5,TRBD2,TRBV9,ASSVGTSGNQETQY